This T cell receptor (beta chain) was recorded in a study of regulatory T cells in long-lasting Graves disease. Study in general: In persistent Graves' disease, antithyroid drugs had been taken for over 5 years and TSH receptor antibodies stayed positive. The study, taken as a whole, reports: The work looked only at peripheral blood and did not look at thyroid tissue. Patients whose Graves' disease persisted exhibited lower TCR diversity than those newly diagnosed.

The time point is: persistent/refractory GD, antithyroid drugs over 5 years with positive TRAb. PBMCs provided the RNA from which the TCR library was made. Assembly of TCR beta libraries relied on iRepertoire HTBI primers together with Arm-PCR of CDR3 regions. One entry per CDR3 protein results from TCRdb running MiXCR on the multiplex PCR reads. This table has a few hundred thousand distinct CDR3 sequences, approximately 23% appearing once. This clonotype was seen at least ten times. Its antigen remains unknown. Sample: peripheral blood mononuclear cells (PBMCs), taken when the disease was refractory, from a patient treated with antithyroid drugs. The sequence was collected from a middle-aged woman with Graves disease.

The CDR3 loop is CASTTGMGGYTEAFF. The CDR3 DNA sequence: TGTGCCAGCACGACAGGGATGGGGGGATACACTGAAGCTTTCTTT. The chain recombines TRBV12-3 or TRBV12-4 with TRBJ1-1; 7 bases match TRBD1. V trimming: 7 bases; J trimming: 3 bases; junction bases outside the gene matches: 11. The CDR3 contains 15 residues.